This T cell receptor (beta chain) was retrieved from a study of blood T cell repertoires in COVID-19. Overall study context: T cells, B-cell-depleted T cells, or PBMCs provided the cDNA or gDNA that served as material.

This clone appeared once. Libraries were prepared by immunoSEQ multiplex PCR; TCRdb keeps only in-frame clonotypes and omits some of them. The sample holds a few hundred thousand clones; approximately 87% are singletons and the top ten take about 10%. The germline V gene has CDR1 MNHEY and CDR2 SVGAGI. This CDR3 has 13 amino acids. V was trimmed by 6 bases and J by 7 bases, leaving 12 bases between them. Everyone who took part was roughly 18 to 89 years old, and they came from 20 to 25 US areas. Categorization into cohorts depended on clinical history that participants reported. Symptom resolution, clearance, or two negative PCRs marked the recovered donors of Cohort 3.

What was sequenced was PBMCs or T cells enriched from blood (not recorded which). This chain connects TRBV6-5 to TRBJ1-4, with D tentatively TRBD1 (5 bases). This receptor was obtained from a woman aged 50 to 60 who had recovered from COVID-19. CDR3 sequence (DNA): TGTGCCAGCAGCTTGGGGAGGGGTGAAAAACTGTTTTTT. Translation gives CASSLGRGEKLFF.